This T cell receptor beta chain came from a study of post-analysis software for immune sequencing data. The overall study: As for disease course, relapsing-remitting, secondary progressive and progressive-relapsing multiple sclerosis were all included. Overall study results and limits: In patients, roughly five TRBV segments were more frequent than in controls, with TRBV5-6, TRBV5-1 and TRBV20-1 among them.

To note about this clonotype: Its specificity is unknown.

Included in the TCR beta cDNA libraries were unique molecular identifiers. MiXCR was run by TCRdb on the PCR reads, yielding one entry per CDR3 protein. The profile shows hundreds of thousands of distinct CDR3 sequences, approximately 60% of them singletons. CDR1 is MNHEY and CDR2 is SVGAGI in the germline V gene. This CDR3 comprises 18 residues. V lost 4 bases to trimming and J lost 5 bases; unmatched junction nucleotides: 12. This clonotype was sampled from a girl aged 2 to 10 with multiple sclerosis. Input material: blood. The gene calls are TRBV6-5 and TRBJ2-2, with TRBD1 matching 11 bases. CDR3 region: CASSSLQSGTGGTGELFF. The CDR3 coding sequence is TGTGCCAGCAGTTCTCTGCAAAGCGGGACAGGGGGAACCGGGGAGCTGTTTTTT.